The 20 T cell receptor beta chains below come from one sample, sequenced in a study of T cells after yellow fever vaccination. MiXCR, applied by TCRdb to the 5' RACE reads, yields one record per CDR3 protein. The table lists some 350,000 distinct CDR3 sequences, about 4% of them singletons, with around 24% in the top ten. Sample: PBMCs, taken 5 days after the yellow fever booster vaccination. The source is a man between 18 and 29 years old who received the YFV17D yellow fever vaccine.

The chain links TRBV12-3 or TRBV12-4 to TRBJ2-7; either TRBD1 or TRBD2 may fit D (5 bases each). The CDR3 covers 13 residues. Trimming took 5 bases from V and 0 from J, leaving 8 bases between them. The CDR3 region has the DNA TGTGCCAGCAGTCCGGGACCCTCCTACGAGCAGTACGTC. Protein product: CASSPGPSYEQYV.

This clonotype was counted many times. The chain uses TRBV5-1 and TRBJ2-2; weak D call: TRBD2 (6 bases). Germline V gene sequence: CDR1 SGHRS, CDR2 YFSETQ. Trimming removed 5 bases from V and 4 bases from J, with 27 bases in between. This CDR3 is 19 amino acids long. The DNA for the CDR3 is TGCGCCAGCAGTAGTAGTGTGACCGAACTAGCCTCGAGCACCGGGGAGCTGTTTTTT. Residues: CASSSSVTELASSTGELFF. Variable domain in full (rest from reference TRBV5-1 and TRBJ2-2): KAGVTQTPRYLIKTRGQQVTLSCSPISGHRSVSWYQQTPGQGLQFLFEYFSETQRNKGNFPGRFSGRQFSNSRSEMNVSTLELGDSALYLCASSSSVTELASSTGELFFGEGSRLTVL.

This clonotype was observed a few times. The chain has TRBV7-9 and TRBJ2-5; 10 bases map to TRBD1. This CDR3 comprises 16 residues. The V segment lost 5 bases and the J segment 1 base; nucleotides outside the gene matches: 7. The germline V gene has CDR1 SEHNR and CDR2 FQNEAQ (reference sequence). CDR3 loop: CASSARDRGLQETQYF. As DNA, the CDR3 is TGTGCCAGCAGCGCCCGGGACAGGGGACTCCAAGAGACCCAGTACTTC.

This clonotype was detected only a few times. This chain uses TRBV6-2 or TRBV6-3 with TRBJ2-6, with D maybe TRBD1 (6 bases). Germline-derived CDR1 and CDR2 are MNHEY and SVGEGT. Trimming pared 6 bases from V and 0 bases from J, leaving 9 bases between. This CDR3 has 15 amino acids. CDR3 DNA sequence: TGTGCCAGCAGACCACAGGGCTCTGGGGCCAACGTCCTGACTTTC. Its protein is CASRPQGSGANVLTF.

The sample holds many counts of this clonotype. The rearrangement uses TRBV6-1 and TRBJ2-7, with D perhaps assigned TRBD1 or TRBD2 (6 bases each). Germline V lookup: CDR1 MNHNS, CDR2 SASEGT. Trimming shortened V by 2 bases and J by 9 bases, and 17 bases separated the two germline ends. The CDR3 sequence is 14 residues long. CDR3 sequence: CASSERGTSIGQYV. The CDR3 DNA reads TGTGCCAGCAGTGAACGGGGGACATCCATCGGGCAGTACGTC.

This clonotype came up many times. The rearrangement uses TRBV14 and TRBJ1-6, with no clear D. This CDR3 is 12 amino acids long. Germline values: CDR1 SGHDN, CDR2 FVKESK. Trimming removed 3 bases at V and 9 bases at J, with 6 bases between. CDR3: CASSHSLSPLHF. The CDR3 DNA follows: TGTGCCAGCAGCCATTCCCTTTCACCCCTCCACTTT.

This clonotype was found a few times. The chain uses TRBV7-6 and TRBJ2-3, with 8 bases aligning to TRBD2. Germline loops: CDR1 SGHVS, CDR2 FNYEAQ. Unmatched junction bases numbered 19, after V lost 3 bases and J lost 2 bases. CDR3 length equals 20 residues. The CDR3, as DNA: TGTGCCAGCAGCTTCGACGGAACGGGAGGAGCGGGGGATGTCACAGATACGCAGTATTTT. Residues: CASSFDGTGGAGDVTDTQYF. The whole variable domain, filled in from reference TRBV7-6 and TRBJ2-3, reads GAGVSQSPRYKVTKRGQDVALRCDPISGHVSLYWYRQALGQGPEFLTYFNYEAQQDKSGLPNDRFSAERPEGSISTLTIQRTEQRDSAMYRCASSFDGTGGAGDVTDTQYFGPGTRLTVL.

This clonotype was detected ten times or more. This rearrangement joins TRBV7-3 to TRBJ2-3, with 7 positions matching TRBD2. Germline V lookup: CDR1 SGHTA, CDR2 FQGTGA. The ends lost 4 bases at V and 4 bases at J; junction bases unmatched: 2. CDR3 size: 13 residues. CDR3 in DNA: TGTGCCAGCAGCTCCGCGGGGGCAGATACGCAGTATTTT. Translating it yields CASSSAGADTQYF. Looking up the rest from reference TRBV7-3 and TRBJ2-3 gives the full variable domain: GAGVSQTPSNKVTEKGKYVELRCDPISGHTALYWYRQSLGQGPEFLIYFQGTGAADDSGLPNDRFFAVRPEGSVSTLKIQRTERGDSAVYLCASSSAGADTQYFGPGTRLTVL.

This chain connects TRBV5-6 to TRBJ2-7; D remains ambiguous. This CDR3 contains 13 residues. V gave up 0 bases and J gave up 0 bases, with 4 bases separating them. The germline V gene has CDR1 SGHDT and CDR2 YYEEEE. This chain's CDR3 is CASSLGASYEQYF. CDR3 bases: TGTGCCAGCAGCTTGGGGGCCTCCTACGAGCAGTACTTC.

The V and J genes are TRBV5-4 and TRBJ2-5, with 7 bases identical to TRBD2. The CDR3 has 14 amino acids. The V gene end was trimmed by 4 bases and the J gene end by 1 base; junction bases not matched to a gene: 4. Per germline, CDR1 SGHNT and CDR2 YYREEE (reference sequence). CDR3 sequence reads: CASSPSGIQETQYF. The DNA for the CDR3 is TGTGCCAGCAGCCCTAGCGGCATCCAAGAGACCCAGTACTTC.

The V call is TRBV5-1, the J call TRBJ2-1, with 7 bases aligning to TRBD1. There are 18 residues in the CDR3. The germline CDR1 and CDR2 sequences are SGHRS and YFSETQ. V dropped 4 bases and J dropped 0; count of bases not matched to a gene: 13. The CDR3 bases are TGCGCCAGCAGCGCACCGTCGGGACAGACCAACTCCTACAATGAGCAGTTCTTC. It is translated as CASSAPSGQTNSYNEQFF.

The table lists this clonotype with many counts. The genes are TRBV27 and TRBJ2-7, with D perhaps TRBD2 (6 bases). This CDR3 is built from 13 residues. Germline CDR1 is MNHEY and CDR2 is SMNVEV (reference sequence). Between the trimmed V and J ends, which lost 2 bases and 3 bases, there was a span of 8 bases. The CDR3 sequence is CASSLAGNYEQYF. The CDR3 bases are TGTGCCAGCAGTTTAGCGGGGAACTACGAGCAGTACTTC.

This chain connects TRBV27 to TRBJ1-2; TRBD1 aligns across 9 bases. The germline gives CDR1 MNHEY, CDR2 SMNVEV (reference sequence). The CDR3 is made up of 14 amino acids. Trimming at V came to 5 bases and at J to 5 bases, leaving 6 bases not matched to a gene. CDR3 coding DNA: TGTGCCAGCAGTCCAATTGACAGGGGGTATGGCTACACCTTC. Translated, it gives CASSPIDRGYGYTF.

CDR3 in DNA: TGTGCCAGCAGCTTGGCCGGACAGACGAACACCGGGGAGCTGTTTTTT. It specifies CASSLAGQTNTGELFF. The chain recombines TRBV5-4 with TRBJ2-2; possible D gene TRBD1, 6 bases. Germline V gene data show CDR1 as SGHNT and CDR2 as YYREEE (reference sequence). Trimming removed 0 bases at V and 0 bases at J, with 9 bases between. The CDR3 is 16 residues long.

This clonotype was observed many times. This chain connects TRBV19 to TRBJ2-7; D is ambiguous. The germline V gene encodes CDR1 LNHDA and CDR2 SQIVND (reference sequence). Trimming shortened V by 4 bases and J by 1 base, and 5 bases separated the two germline ends. This CDR3 contains 12 residues. CDR3 coding DNA: TGTGCCAGTAGTACAGGATCCTACGAGCAGTACTTC. Its protein is CASSTGSYEQYF.

This clonotype was counted at least ten times. The genes are TRBV5-1 and TRBJ2-7; tentative D call: TRBD2 (6 bases). The CDR3 extends over 14 amino acids. CDR1 is SGHRS, CDR2 YFSETQ, per germline. Trimming removed 0 bases from V and 4 bases from J, with 11 bases in between. In nucleotides, the CDR3 is TGCGCCAGCAGCTTGGGCTCGGGGGAATACGAGCAGTACTTC. Translated, it gives CASSLGSGEYEQYF.

This clonotype showed up just a few times. V is TRBV7-2 and J is TRBJ1-1; D is uncertain. The V gene's germline CDR1 is SGHTA and CDR2 FQGNSA. CDR3 length: 16 residues. The ends were cut back, 4 bases at V and 1 base at J, with 16 bases in the middle. The CDR3 loop reads CASSYLRTRANTEAFF. The CDR3 region has the DNA TGTGCCAGCAGCTATTTAAGAACCAGAGCGAACACTGAAGCTTTCTTT.

The chain couples TRBV28 to TRBJ1-2; 9 positions match TRBD1. The J segment lost 4 bases and the V segment lost 6 bases, leaving 9 bases of the junction unmatched. The germline V gene encodes CDR1 MDHEN and CDR2 SYDVKM. This CDR3 comprises 15 residues. CDR3 sequence reads: CASRERGTGSYGYTF. The CDR3 nucleotides read TGTGCCAGCAGAGAAAGAGGGACAGGGAGCTATGGCTACACCTTC.

This clonotype came up many times. The CDR3 DNA reads TGTGCCAGCACCATGGGGCAGGGCGAGCAGTACTTC. Translating it yields CASTMGQGEQYF. The chain joins TRBV6-2 or TRBV6-3 to TRBJ2-7; tentative D call: TRBD1 (5 bases). Germline assignment: CDR1 MNHEY and CDR2 SVGEGT. The CDR3 covers 12 residues. V gave up 7 bases and J gave up 6 bases, with 13 bases separating them.

The rearrangement joins TRBV2 to TRBJ1-5, with 8 bases aligning to TRBD1. Germline V gene data show CDR1 as SNHLY and CDR2 as FYNNEI. This CDR3 contains 15 residues. V lost 0 bases and J lost 7; bases outside the gene matches: 5. In DNA, the CDR3 is TGTGCCAGCAGTGAAGCGAGGACAGGGAACCAGCCCCAGCATTTT. The encoded protein is CASSEARTGNQPQHF.